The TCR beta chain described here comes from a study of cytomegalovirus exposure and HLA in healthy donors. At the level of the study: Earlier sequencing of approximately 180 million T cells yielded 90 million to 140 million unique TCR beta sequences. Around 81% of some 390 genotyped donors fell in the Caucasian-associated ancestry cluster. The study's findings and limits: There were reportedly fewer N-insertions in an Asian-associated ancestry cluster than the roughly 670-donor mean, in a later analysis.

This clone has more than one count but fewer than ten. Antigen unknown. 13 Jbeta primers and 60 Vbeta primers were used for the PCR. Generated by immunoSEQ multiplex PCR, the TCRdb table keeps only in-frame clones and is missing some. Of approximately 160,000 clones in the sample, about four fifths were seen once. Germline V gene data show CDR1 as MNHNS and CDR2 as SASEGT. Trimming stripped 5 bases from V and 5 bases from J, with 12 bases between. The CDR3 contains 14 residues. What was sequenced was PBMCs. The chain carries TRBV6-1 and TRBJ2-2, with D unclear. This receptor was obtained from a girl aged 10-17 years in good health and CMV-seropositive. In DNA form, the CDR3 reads TGTGCCAGCAGTTATTTGACAAAGACCGGGGAGCTGTTTTTT. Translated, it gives CASSYLTKTGELFF.